The entry below gives a single T cell receptor beta chain sequence along with its context. Its target is not known. This entry comes from a study of T cell repertoires in cytomegalovirus infection. Turning to the study itself: Recently identified HLA-C-restricted CMV epitopes were used, and well-studied HLA-B-restricted CMV epitopes were used as well. An indication of both CMV infection and matching HLA type came from public TCR beta signatures. Broader study findings: The ex vivo response showed dominance by HLA-C-restricted CMV-specific TCR beta clonotypes. Cumulative frequency (of public TCR beta family members) identified carriers of CMV plus the relevant HLA.

Trimming took off 4 bases at V and 5 bases at J, with 15 bases between the two ends. CDR3 size: 15 residues. CDR1 LNHNV and CDR2 YYDKDF come from the germline V gene (reference sequence). TCRdb re-analysed the reads in MiXCR, keeping a single row per CDR3 protein. The table records some 920,000 distinct CDR3 sequences, roughly 31% of them present only once. The chain couples TRBV15 to TRBJ2-1; a possible D gene is TRBD1 (5 bases). The origin of this receptor is a human donor in good health (CMV status not recorded). Some clones in this sample may be carry-over from other donors' samples. Sequencing used cultured CD8+ T cells from PBMCs, obtained from culture after CMV antigen stimulation. CDR3: CATSKGQLDNNEQFF. Here the CDR3 DNA reads TGTGCCACCAGCAAGGGGCAGCTTGACAACAATGAGCAGTTCTTC.